This TCR beta chain came from a study of T-cell memory formation after mild COVID-19. Ten or more counts support this clonotype. Its target is not known. Study results and limitations: Shrinking CD4+ clones resided mostly in CM and EM, and CD8+ ones in EMRA.

TCRdb used MiXCR to reprocess the 5' RACE reads, holding one entry per CDR3 protein. The sample consists of approximately 190,000 distinct CDR3 sequences, about 18% of them appearing once. Germline values: CDR1 SGHTA, CDR2 FQGNSA. The CDR3 is 15 residues long. The V segment lost 3 bases and the J segment 2 bases; nucleotides outside the gene matches: 4. The sequencing input was PBMCs or a T cell subset sorted from them (not recorded which). This receptor was taken from an adult woman who had mild COVID-19 (a few samples of this study predate the infection). Cell type and time point are not known. V is TRBV7-2 and J is TRBJ1-5; TRBD1 agrees at 7 bases. The CDR3 bases are TGTGCCAGCAGCTTTCCTGGGACAGGCAATCAGCCCCAGCATTTT. Protein sequence: CASSFPGTGNQPQHF.